This TCR beta chain was observed in a study of CD8 T cells in ankylosing spondylitis. TCRdb recomputed calls from the 5' RACE reads with MiXCR, one row per CDR3 protein. The sample carries 340,000 or so distinct CDR3 sequences, around 15% recorded once. Germline V gene lookup returns CDR1 SGHRS and CDR2 YFSETQ. Trimming removed 1 base from V and 1 base from J, with 9 bases in between. This CDR3 is built from 15 residues. This clonotype appeared many times. Its specificity is not known. Findings and caveats of the study: Before this, some motif variants had been reported in reactive arthritis synovial fluid and blood. Seemingly characteristic of ankylosing spondylitis blood was a TCR beta motif consisting of roughly 8 highly homologous variants. Peripheral blood held disease-linked clones only at relatively low frequency, and these were CD8+. Reportedly, significant enrichment of disease-linked clones occurred in matched ankylosing spondylitis synovial fluid.

The origin of this receptor is a male donor with ankylosing spondylitis or in good health (not recorded which). The gene calls are TRBV5-1 and TRBJ2-1; perhaps TRBD1 as D (6 bases). Material: blood, either unsorted or a sorted T cell fraction (not recorded which). The CDR3 loop reads CASSLRTESYNEQFF. DNA for the CDR3: TGCGCCAGCAGCTTGCGGACAGAATCCTACAATGAGCAGTTCTTC. The complete variable domain, with remaining parts taken from reference TRBV5-1 and TRBJ2-1, reads KAGVTQTPRYLIKTRGQQVTLSCSPISGHRSVSWYQQTPGQGLQFLFEYFSETQRNKGNFPGRFSGRQFSNSRSEMNVSTLELGDSALYLCASSLRTESYNEQFFGPGTRLTVL.